This T cell receptor beta chain was captured in a study of blood T cell repertoires in COVID-19. Looking at the study overall: Samples representing acute and convalescent COVID-19 were sourced from the United States, Italy and Spain. From T cells, B-cell-depleted T cells, or PBMCs came the material, which was cDNA or gDNA.

Sequenced by immunoSEQ multiplex PCR; TCRdb stores in-frame clones only, minus some. The sample has about 61,000 clones, around 77% seen once; the top ten hold about 20%. Trimming at V came to 6 bases and at J to 7 bases, leaving 14 bases not matched to a gene. The CDR3 consists of 15 residues. Germline V gives CDR1 MDHEN, CDR2 SYDVKM. The specimen was peripheral blood. The V gene is TRBV28, the J gene TRBJ1-2, with 7 bases fitting TRBD1. The receptor was isolated from an elderly man with active or convalescent COVID-19. CDR3 sequence (DNA): TGTGCCAGCAGAATTATTGGGGACAGCTTCACTGGCTACACCTTC. Its protein product is CASRIIGDSFTGYTF.